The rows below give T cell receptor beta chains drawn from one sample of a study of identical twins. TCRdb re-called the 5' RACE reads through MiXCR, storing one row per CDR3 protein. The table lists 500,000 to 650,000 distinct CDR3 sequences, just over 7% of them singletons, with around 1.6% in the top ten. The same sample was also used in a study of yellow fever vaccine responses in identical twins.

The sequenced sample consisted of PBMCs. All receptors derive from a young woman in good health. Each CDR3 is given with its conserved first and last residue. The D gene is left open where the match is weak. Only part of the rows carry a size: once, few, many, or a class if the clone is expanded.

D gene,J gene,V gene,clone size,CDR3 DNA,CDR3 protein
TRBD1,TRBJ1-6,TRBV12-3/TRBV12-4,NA,TGTGCCAGCACCTCCGGGGGACAGATCGGTAATTCACCCCTCCACTTT,CASTSGGQIGNSPLHF
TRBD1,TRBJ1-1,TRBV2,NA,TGTGCCAGCAGTGGGGATAGGGGGCGAATCACTGAAGCTTTCTTT,CASSGDRGRITEAFF
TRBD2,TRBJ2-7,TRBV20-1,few,TGCAGTGCTAGGGGACTAGCGTTCTCCTACGAGCAGTACTTC,CSARGLAFSYEQYF
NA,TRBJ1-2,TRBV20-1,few,TGCAGTGCTAAAAAGGATGGCTACACCTTC,CSAKKDGYTF
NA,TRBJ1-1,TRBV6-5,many,TGTGCCAGCAGGACTATAAACACTGAAGCTTTCTTT,CASRTINTEAFF
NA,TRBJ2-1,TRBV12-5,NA,TGTGCTAGTGGTTTGGGGGATGAGCAGTTCTTC,CASGLGDEQFF
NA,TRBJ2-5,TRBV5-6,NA,TGTGCCAGCGAAGATAGCCTGGCTGCGGAGACCCAGTACTTC,CASEDSLAAETQYF
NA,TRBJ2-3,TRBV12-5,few,TGTGCTAGTGGTTTGGATCCGGGAGTTAGAAAAGATACGCAGTATTTT,CASGLDPGVRKDTQYF
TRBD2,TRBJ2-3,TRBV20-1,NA,TGCAGTGCTAGTGGGGGACTAGCGGGGAACACAGATACGCAGTATTTT,CSASGGLAGNTDTQYF
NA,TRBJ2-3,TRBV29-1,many,TGCAGCGTTCTGGTTTTAGCTAGCACAGATACGCAGTATTTT,CSVLVLASTDTQYF
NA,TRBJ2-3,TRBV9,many,TGTGCCAGCAGCGTAGGTGGCAGATCCACAGATACGCAGTATTTT,CASSVGGRSTDTQYF
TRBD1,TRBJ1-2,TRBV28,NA,TGTGCCAGCAGAGCTGGGACAGGGGATGGCTACGGCTACACCTTC,CASRAGTGDGYGYTF
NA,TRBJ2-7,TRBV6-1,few,TGTGCCAGCAGTGTTCCTGACAGGCCGCTCTCCTACGAGCAGTACTTC,CASSVPDRPLSYEQYF
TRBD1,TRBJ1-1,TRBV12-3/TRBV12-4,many,TGTGCCAGCAGAAACCAGGGGGGAGAAGCTTTCTTT,CASRNQGGEAFF
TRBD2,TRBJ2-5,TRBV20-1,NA,TGCAGTGCTAGGTTTACTAGCGGGAGTTGGGAGACCCAGTACTTC,CSARFTSGSWETQYF
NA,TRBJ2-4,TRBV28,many,TGTGCCAGCAGCTCTCCCTCCCCCCCACTCAAAAACATTCAGTACTTC,CASSSPSPPLKNIQYF
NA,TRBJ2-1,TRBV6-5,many,TGTGCCAGCTGTTCGCAAGGGGTAGCGAACAATGAGCAGTTCTTC,CASCSQGVANNEQFF
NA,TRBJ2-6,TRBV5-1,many,TGCGCCAGCAGCCACACGGGGTCTGGGGCCAACGTCCTGACTTTC,CASSHTGSGANVLTF
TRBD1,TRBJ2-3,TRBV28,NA,TGTGCCAGCAGTGGGACAGGGGAGAAATATACGCAGTATTTT,CASSGTGEKYTQYF
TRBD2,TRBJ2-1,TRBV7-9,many,TGTGCCAGCATATTAGCGGGTCTCAATGAGCAGTTCTTC,CASILAGLNEQFF
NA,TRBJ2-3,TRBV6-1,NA,TGTGCCAGCAGACTAGTCGGGCAGTTTAAGGGGACAGATACGCAGTATTTT,CASRLVGQFKGTDTQYF
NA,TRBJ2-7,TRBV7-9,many,TGTGCCAGCAGCTTAGCTACAGGTTACGGGCAGTACTTC,CASSLATGYGQYF
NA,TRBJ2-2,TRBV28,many,TGTGCCAGCAGTTTACGCAGGGGAGACACCGGGGAGCTGTTTTTT,CASSLRRGDTGELFF
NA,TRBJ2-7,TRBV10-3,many,TGTGCCATCAGTGGACGTGAGGGGACCTACGAGCAGTACTTC,CAISGREGTYEQYF
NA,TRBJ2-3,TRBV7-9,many,TGTGCCAGCAGCTTGATTGGGGGGCCCGCAGATACGCAGTATTTT,CASSLIGGPADTQYF
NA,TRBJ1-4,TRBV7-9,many,TGTGCCAGCAGCCTACTCTCGGCGACTAATGAAAAACTGTTTTTT,CASSLLSATNEKLFF
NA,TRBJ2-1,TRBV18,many,TGTGCCAGCTCACCCCAGACCGGCAATGAGCAGTTCTTC,CASSPQTGNEQFF
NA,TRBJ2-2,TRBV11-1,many,TGTGCCAGCAGTCCAAGCGGATCGGCGCTACATTATGGCACCGGGGAGCTGTTTTTT,CASSPSGSALHYGTGELFF
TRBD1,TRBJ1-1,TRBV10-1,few,TGCGCCAGCAGTGCAGGGGGCGCGGGCCAAGTGAACACTGAAGCTTTCTTT,CASSAGGAGQVNTEAFF
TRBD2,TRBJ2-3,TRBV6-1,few,TGTGCCAGCAGTGGAGGGACTAGCGGGAGCACAGATACGCAGTATTTT,CASSGGTSGSTDTQYF
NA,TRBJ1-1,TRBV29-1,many,TGCAGCGTTGTACGTGGGGGGTTCCGAAAAATGAACACTGAAGCTTTCTTT,CSVVRGGFRKMNTEAFF
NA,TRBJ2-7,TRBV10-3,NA,TGTGCCATCAGGGGGGGTCCCTCGAGCTCCTACGAGCAGTACTTC,CAIRGGPSSSYEQYF
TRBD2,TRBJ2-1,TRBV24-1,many,TGTGCCACCAGTGTGGGGCTAGCGGGAGTCCGTGAGCAGTTCTTC,CATSVGLAGVREQFF
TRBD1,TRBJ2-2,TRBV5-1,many,TGCGCCAGCAGCTCGCAGGGGGCTACGAACACCGGGGAGCTGTTTTTT,CASSSQGATNTGELFF
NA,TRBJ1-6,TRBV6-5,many,TGTGCCAGCAGTTACTCCGGGACGGAGTATAATTCACCCCTCCACTTT,CASSYSGTEYNSPLHF
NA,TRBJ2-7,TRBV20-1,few,TGCAGTGCTTATCGACAGAGCTCCTACGAGCAGTACTTC,CSAYRQSSYEQYF
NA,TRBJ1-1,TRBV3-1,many,TGTGCCAGCAGCCCCTCTTTGAACACTGAAGCTTTCTTT,CASSPSLNTEAFF
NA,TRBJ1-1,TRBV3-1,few,TGTGCCAGCAGCCAAGCTGGAGGATCAAACATGAACACTGAAGCTTTCTTT,CASSQAGGSNMNTEAFF
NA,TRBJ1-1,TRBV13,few,TGTGCCAGCAGCCATAGAGGGGGGGAAGCTTTCTTT,CASSHRGGEAFF
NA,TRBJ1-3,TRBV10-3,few,TGTGCCATCAGAGACGCGAGCTCTGGAAACACCATATATTTT,CAIRDASSGNTIYF
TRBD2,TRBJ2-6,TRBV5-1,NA,TGCGCCAGCAGTTCTGCCGGACTAGCTGGGGCCAACGTCCTGACTTTC,CASSSAGLAGANVLTF
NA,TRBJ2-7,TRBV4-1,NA,TGCGCCAGCAGCCAAGCTGGGGCCTACGAGCAGTACTTC,CASSQAGAYEQYF
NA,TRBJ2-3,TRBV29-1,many,TGCAGCGTTGATAGTACATCCAGCACAGATACGCAGTATTTT,CSVDSTSSTDTQYF
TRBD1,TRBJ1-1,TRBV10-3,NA,TGTGCCATCAGTCCAGATCAGGGGGCCAATGAAGCTTTCTTT,CAISPDQGANEAFF
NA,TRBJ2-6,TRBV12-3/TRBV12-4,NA,TGTGCCAGCAGTCCGGGACAAGCCCACGTCCTGACTTTC,CASSPGQAHVLTF
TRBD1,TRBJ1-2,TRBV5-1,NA,TGCGCCAGCAGCTTGGCGGAGGGGGCAGGGCTTTTGTTTGGCTACACCTTC,CASSLAEGAGLLFGYTF
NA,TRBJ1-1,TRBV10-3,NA,TGTGCCATAAGGAGAGAAACGAACACTGAAGCTTTCTTT,CAIRRETNTEAFF
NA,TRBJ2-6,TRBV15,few,TGTGCCACCAGCACCCCCGGCTCTGGGGCCAACGTCCTGACTTTC,CATSTPGSGANVLTF
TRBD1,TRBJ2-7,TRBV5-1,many,TGCGCCAGCAGCATTGGGACAGAAACCTACGAGCAGTACTTC,CASSIGTETYEQYF
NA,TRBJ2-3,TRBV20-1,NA,TGCAGTGCTAGAAGAGTGGCCCTCGCAGATACGCAGTATTTT,CSARRVALADTQYF
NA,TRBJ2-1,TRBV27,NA,TGTGCCAGCGGGGGGGGCTTCTACAATGAGCAGTTCTTC,CASGGGFYNEQFF
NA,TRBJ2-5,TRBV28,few,TGTGCCAGCAGTTGGGGCGCCCGCGGGACCCAGTACTTC,CASSWGARGTQYF
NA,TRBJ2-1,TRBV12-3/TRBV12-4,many,TGTGCCAGCAGTTTAGGCAGGAACGCCTACAATGAGCAGTTCTTC,CASSLGRNAYNEQFF
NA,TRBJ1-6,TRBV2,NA,TGTGCCAGCAGAACGGGGGAAAATTCACCCCTCCACTTT,CASRTGENSPLHF
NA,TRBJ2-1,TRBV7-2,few,TGTGCCAGCAGCTTATTACGACAATCCTGGTTCTTC,CASSLLRQSWFF
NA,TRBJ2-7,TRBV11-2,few,TGTGCCAGCAGCTTAGTCGGAGCGAGCACCTACGAGCAGTACTTC,CASSLVGASTYEQYF
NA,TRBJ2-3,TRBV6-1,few,TGTGCCAGCAGTGATAATGGGGTTAGCACAGATACGCAGTATTTT,CASSDNGVSTDTQYF
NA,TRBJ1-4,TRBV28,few,TGTGCCAGCAGTTTATCGGACCGCCAGGGCGAAAAACTGTTTTTT,CASSLSDRQGEKLFF
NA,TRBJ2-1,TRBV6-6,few,TGTGCCAGCAGCCCCACCGGGAGCGAGCAGTTCTTC,CASSPTGSEQFF
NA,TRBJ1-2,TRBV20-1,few,TGCAGTGCTAGAGTAAACAGCCAGACGACCTACTATGGCTACACCTTC,CSARVNSQTTYYGYTF